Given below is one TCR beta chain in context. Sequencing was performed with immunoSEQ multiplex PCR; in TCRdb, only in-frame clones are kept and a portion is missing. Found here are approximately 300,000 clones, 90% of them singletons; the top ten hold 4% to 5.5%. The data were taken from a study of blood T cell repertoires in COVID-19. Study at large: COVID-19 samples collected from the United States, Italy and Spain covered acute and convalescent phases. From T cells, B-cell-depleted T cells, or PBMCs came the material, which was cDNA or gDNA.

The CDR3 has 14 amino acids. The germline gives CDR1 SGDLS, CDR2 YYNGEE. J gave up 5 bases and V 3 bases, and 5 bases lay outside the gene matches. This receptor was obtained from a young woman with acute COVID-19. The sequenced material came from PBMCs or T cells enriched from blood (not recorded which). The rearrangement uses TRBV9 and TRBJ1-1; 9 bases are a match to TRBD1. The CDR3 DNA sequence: TGTGCCAGCAGCGGCGGACAGGGGAAGACTGAAGCTTTCTTT. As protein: CASSGGQGKTEAFF.